This paragraph reports one T cell receptor beta chain. Antigen specificity is unknown. The sample is drawn from a study of T cell responses to AZD1222 COVID-19 vaccine. Study-level points and caveats: Sampled repertoires all dated from after the peak T cell response. Nearly half of spike-specific TCRs reportedly target variant regions that are unmutated in the B.1.351 and B.1.1.7 variants. Only a handful of AZD1222 recipients, more than five in all, had baseline seropositivity.

Sequencing was performed with immunoSEQ multiplex PCR; in TCRdb, only in-frame clones are kept and a portion is missing. The sample yields around 110,000 clones, 88% seen once. This CDR3 has 14 amino acids. Germline lookup yields CDR1 SGHRS and CDR2 YFSETQ. The V gene lost 0 bases and the J gene lost 3 bases, with 9 bases spanning the gap. Here the sequenced sample was peripheral blood, taken on day 0 of AZD1222 vaccination. The rearrangement links TRBV5-1 to TRBJ2-5; weak D call: TRBD1 (5 bases). This clonotype was obtained from an adult in good health. CDR3 DNA: TGCGCCAGCAGCTTGGCCAGGGCGGAAGAGACCCAGTACTTC. Translation: CASSLARAEETQYF.